Below are 8 T cell receptor beta chains sequenced from a single sample in a study of blood T cell repertoires in COVID-19. The data were produced by immunoSEQ multiplex PCR, yet TCRdb's version contains in-frame clones alone and is incomplete. The data hold roughly 200,000 clones, with around four fifths observed a single time. Sequencing was carried out using peripheral blood. The receptors were gathered from a woman between 35 and 50 years old with COVID-19, enrolled during active disease.

This clone is a singleton in its sample. The rearrangement links TRBV5-1 to TRBJ2-6, with D maybe TRBD2 (6 bases). The germline V gene has CDR1 SGHRS and CDR2 YFSETQ. This CDR3 region has 11 residues. With 6 bases removed from V and 13 bases from J, the gap between germline ends came to 11 bases. This CDR3 is CASTQGLVLTF. The CDR3 DNA reads TGCGCCAGCACCCAGGGACTTGTCCTGACTTTC.

This clone was seen a few times. This chain uses TRBV7-3 with TRBJ1-6; TRBD1 agrees at 7 bases. This CDR3 is 14 amino acids long. Germline V gene data show CDR1 as SGHTA and CDR2 as FQGTGA. V trimming: 4 bases; J trimming: 9 bases; junction bases outside the gene matches: 6. The DNA of the CDR3 is TGTGCCAGCAGCTCAGGACAGGTAGCTTCACCCCTCCACTTT. This encodes CASSSGQVASPLHF.

This rearrangement joins TRBV27 to TRBJ1-6, with unresolved D. CDR3 length: 13 residues. Germline loops: CDR1 MNHEY, CDR2 SMNVEV (reference sequence). Trimming took off 6 bases at V and 6 bases at J, with 9 bases between the two ends. In DNA, the CDR3 is TGTGCCAGCAGGGAGACCGGTAATTCACCCCTCCACTTT. Translated, it gives CASRETGNSPLHF.

The rearrangement uses TRBV19 and TRBJ1-5, with TRBD1 as a possible D gene (5 bases). The germline CDR1 and CDR2 sequences are LNHDA and SQIVND (reference sequence). With 6 bases removed from V and 0 bases from J, the gap between germline ends came to 15 bases. The CDR3 extends over 16 amino acids. CDR3 DNA sequence: TGTGCCAGTAGCCCGGAGGGGAGCAGTAGCAATCAGCCCCAGCATTTT. The encoded protein is CASSPEGSSSNQPQHF. Drawing the rest from reference TRBV19 and TRBJ1-5, the complete variable domain is DGGITQSPKYLFRKEGQNVTLSCEQNLNHDAMYWYRQDPGQGLRLIYYSQIVNDFQKGDIAEGYSVSREKKESFPLTVTSAQKNPTAFYLCASSPEGSSSNQPQHFGDGTRLSIL.

The rearrangement links TRBV7-2 to TRBJ2-2, with a tentative D call TRBD2 (6 bases). With 8 bases removed from V and 1 base from J, the gap between germline ends came to 14 bases. Per germline, CDR1 SGHTA and CDR2 FQGNSA. The CDR3 is 15 amino acids. CDR3 nucleotide sequence: TGTGCCAGCTCCTGGCGGGGAGGGAACACCGGGGAGCTGTTTTTT. It is translated as CASSWRGGNTGELFF.

This chain links TRBV4-1 with TRBJ2-2; D not resolved. This CDR3 has 14 residues. Germline CDR1 MGHRA, CDR2 YSYEKL. Between the trimmed V and J ends, which lost 3 bases and 6 bases, there was a span of 11 bases. CDR3 DNA: TGCGCCAGCAGCCACCTACATGGAGCCGGGGAGCTGTTTTTT. It specifies CASSHLHGAGELFF.

V gene TRBV27 combines with J gene TRBJ2-7; no definite D call. Germline values: CDR1 MNHEY, CDR2 SMNVEV (reference sequence). This CDR3 has 15 residues. The ends were cut back, 4 bases at V and 1 base at J, with 14 bases in the middle. This CDR3 reads CASSSPGDLSYEQYF. The DNA of the CDR3 is TGTGCCAGCAGTTCCCCAGGCGATCTTTCCTACGAGCAGTACTTC.

The chain carries TRBV5-4 and TRBJ2-7; TRBD2 aligns across 9 bases. This CDR3 is 15 amino acids long. V gave up 7 bases and J gave up 2 bases; unmatched junction bases: 10. CDR1 and CDR2 from the germline V gene are SGHNT and YYREEE (reference sequence). The DNA for the CDR3 is TGTGCCAGCTCCGCGGGAGGGCTTACTCCCTACGAGCAGTACTTC. This gives the protein CASSAGGLTPYEQYF. Looking up the rest from reference TRBV5-4 and TRBJ2-7 gives the full variable domain: ETGVTQSPTHLIKTRGQQVTLRCSSQSGHNTVSWYQQALGQGPQFIFQYYREEENGRGNFPPRFSGLQFPNYSSELNVNALELDDSALYLCASSAGGLTPYEQYFGPGTRLTVT.